The source of this TCR beta chain is a study of blood T cell repertoires in COVID-19. About the research overall: Nucleic acid was either cDNA or gDNA, and it came from T cells, B-cell-depleted T cells, or PBMCs.

Sequencing was performed with immunoSEQ multiplex PCR; in TCRdb, only in-frame clones are kept and a portion is missing. The repertoire holds 200,000 to 250,000 clones, with 87% as singletons. The germline V gene has CDR1 SQVTM and CDR2 ANQGSEA. The CDR3 is 14 residues long. V lost 5 bases and J lost 2, with 15 bases in between. V and J are TRBV29-1 and TRBJ1-1; TRBD1 is a possible D gene (6 bases). This clonotype was sampled from a woman in her 30s with acute COVID-19. The sequenced material came from PBMCs or T cells enriched from blood (not recorded which). Here the CDR3 DNA reads TGCAGCGTTATTCCGGGACAACTTAACACTGAAGCTTTCTTT. Translated: CSVIPGQLNTEAFF. Full variable domain (missing parts from reference TRBV29-1 and TRBJ1-1): SAVISQKPSRDICQRGTSLTIQCQVDSQVTMMFWYRQQPGQSLTLIATANQGSEATYESGFVIDKFPISRPNLTFSTLTVSNMSPEDSSIYLCSVIPGQLNTEAFFGQGTRLTVV.